The rows below give T cell receptor beta chains drawn from one sample of a study of CD8 T cells in ankylosing spondylitis. TCRdb called the 5' RACE reads again in MiXCR, with one record for every CDR3 protein. Here the sample spans 300,000 to 400,000 distinct CDR3 sequences, 11% being singletons. Source material: blood, either unsorted or a sorted T cell fraction (not recorded which). These receptors all come from a female donor with ankylosing spondylitis or in good health (not recorded which). The CDR3 runs from the conserved cysteine through the conserved F or W. The order of the fields is V gene, D gene, clone size, J gene, CDR3 protein, CDR3 DNA. The D gene is left open where the match is weak. Part of the rows lack a size; the others show once, few, many or a class for expanded clones.

>TRBV5-6|.|few|TRBJ2-3
CASMAQDTQYF
TGTGCCAGCATGGCTCAAGATACGCAGTATTTT
>TRBV10-1|.|many|TRBJ2-2
CASSRLLGTGELFF
TGCGCCAGCAGCCGGCTATTGGGCACCGGGGAGCTGTTTTTT
>TRBV7-2|TRBD1|many|TRBJ2-1
CASSPRDRGSYNEQFF
TGTGCCAGCAGCCCTAGAGACAGGGGATCATACAATGAGCAGTTCTTC
>TRBV5-1|.|many|TRBJ1-1
CASSLMADGEAFF
TGCGCCAGCAGCTTGATGGCGGACGGCGAAGCTTTCTTT
>TRBV29-1|.|many|TRBJ1-2
CSVGWASYGYTF
TGCAGCGTTGGGTGGGCATCATATGGCTACACCTTC
>TRBV12-3/TRBV12-4|.|many|TRBJ1-5
CASIRDGLNQPQHF
TGTGCCAGCATCCGGGACGGTCTCAATCAGCCCCAGCATTTT
>TRBV27|TRBD2|many|TRBJ2-1
CATAGLAGRGEQFF
TGTGCCACCGCTGGACTAGCGGGGCGTGGTGAGCAGTTCTTC
>TRBV20-1|.|many|TRBJ1-2
CSAFRNPGYTF
TGCAGTGCCTTTAGGAACCCCGGCTACACCTTC
>TRBV7-2|.|many|TRBJ2-7
CASSLGPIETYEQYF
TGTGCCAGCAGCTTAGGACCCATCGAGACCTACGAGCAGTACTTC
>TRBV20-1|TRBD2|many|TRBJ2-3
CSAFAGTSGSSDTQYF
TGCAGTGCGTTCGCGGGGACTAGCGGGAGCTCAGATACGCAGTATTTT
>TRBV20-1|TRBD2|many|TRBJ2-7
CSAARSGVGYEQYF
TGCAGTGCTGCGAGGAGCGGGGTTGGCTACGAGCAGTACTTC
>TRBV28|TRBD1|.|TRBJ1-1
CASSLYRGPLNTEAFF
TGTGCCAGCAGTTTATACAGGGGTCCCCTGAACACTGAAGCTTTCTTT
>TRBV20-1|.|many|TRBJ2-7
CSAGGAAYEQYF
TGCAGTGCTGGAGGAGCAGCCTACGAGCAGTACTTC
>TRBV4-1|TRBD2|.|TRBJ2-1
CASSHNPGGSYNEQFF
TGCGCCAGCAGCCATAACCCGGGGGGCTCCTACAATGAGCAGTTCTTC
>TRBV20-1|.|many|TRBJ1-5
CSARGVGVRNQPQHF
TGCAGTGCTAGAGGGGTCGGGGTGCGCAATCAGCCCCAGCATTTT
>TRBV15|TRBD2|many|TRBJ2-3
CATGGGRIGTQYF
TGTGCCACCGGGGGGGGACGGATTGGTACGCAGTATTTT
>TRBV12-3/TRBV12-4|TRBD1|many|TRBJ1-1
CASTQGRGRRMDTEAFF
TGTGCCAGCACTCAGGGCAGGGGGAGGCGGATGGACACTGAAGCTTTCTTT
>TRBV18|TRBD2|many|TRBJ2-1
CASSPSSGSYNEQFF
TGTGCCAGCTCACCCTCTAGCGGGAGCTACAATGAGCAGTTCTTC
>TRBV18|TRBD1|few|TRBJ2-7
CASSPLPGQGGEQYF
TGTGCCAGCTCACCACTGCCGGGACAGGGGGGCGAGCAGTACTTC
>TRBV12-3/TRBV12-4|TRBD1|few|TRBJ1-1
CASREGTGGMVEAFF
TGTGCCAGCAGAGAGGGGACAGGGGGTATGGTTGAAGCTTTCTTT
>TRBV12-3/TRBV12-4|.|few|TRBJ2-4
CASSSGGSKNIQYF
TGTGCCAGCAGCTCAGGAGGGTCCAAAAACATTCAGTACTTC
>TRBV3-1|TRBD1|few|TRBJ1-6
CASGDRGIASPLHF
TGTGCCAGCGGGGACAGGGGAATTGCTTCACCCCTCCACTTT
>TRBV5-1|.|few|TRBJ2-7
CASRVGGELTYEQYF
TGCGCCAGCAGGGTGGGGGGCGAGTTGACCTACGAGCAGTACTTC
>TRBV5-5|.|.|TRBJ2-3
CASGPGLAYGADTQYF
TGTGCCAGCGGCCCTGGTCTAGCCTATGGGGCGGATACGCAGTATTTT
>TRBV27|.|.|TRBJ2-1
CASSSISTDNEQFF
TGTGCCAGCAGTTCGATTAGTACGGACAATGAGCAGTTCTTC
>TRBV5-1|.|many|TRBJ1-1
CASSLGYTEAFF
TGCGCCAGCAGCTTGGGTTACACTGAAGCTTTCTTT
>TRBV7-3|.|.|TRBJ1-6
CASSFTGTTNSPLHF
TGTGCCAGCAGCTTCACCGGGACAACAAATTCACCCCTCCACTTT
>TRBV5-1|TRBD1|.|TRBJ1-1
CASSAGTGTNTEAFF
TGCGCCAGCAGCGCCGGGACAGGGACGAACACTGAAGCTTTCTTT
>TRBV7-2|TRBD1|.|TRBJ1-4
CASSQPGQGGEKLFF
TGTGCCAGCAGCCAGCCGGGACAGGGGGGGGAAAAACTGTTTTTT
>TRBV12-3/TRBV12-4|.|many|TRBJ1-1
CASSSLGDTEAFF
TGTGCCAGCAGTTCCCTGGGGGATACTGAAGCTTTCTTT
>TRBV5-1|TRBD1|.|TRBJ2-1
CASSPIYSGQGANEQFF
TGCGCCAGCAGCCCAATTTACTCGGGACAGGGGGCCAATGAGCAGTTCTTC
>TRBV25-1|.|many|TRBJ2-5
CASKTDQGVGTQYF
TGTGCCAGCAAGACGGATCAGGGAGTGGGGACCCAGTACTTC
>TRBV4-2|.|many|TRBJ2-1
CASSQARYNEQFF
TGTGCCAGCAGCCAAGCCCGCTACAATGAGCAGTTCTTC
>TRBV7-8|TRBD1|many|TRBJ1-6
CASSFADRGNSPLHF
TGTGCCAGCAGCTTTGCCGACAGGGGTAATTCACCCCTCCACTTT
>TRBV7-9|TRBD1|many|TRBJ1-3
CASSLPDRIAGNTIYF
TGTGCCAGCAGCTTACCGGACAGGATTGCGGGAAACACCATATATTTT
>TRBV12-3/TRBV12-4|.|many|TRBJ1-6
CASSLSRGDSPLHF
TGTGCCAGCAGTTTGAGCAGGGGCGACTCACCCCTCCACTTT
>TRBV5-1|TRBD1|many|TRBJ1-4
CASSGQAFGEKLFF
TGCGCCAGCAGCGGACAGGCTTTTGGTGAAAAACTGTTTTTT
>TRBV20-1|TRBD1|many|TRBJ2-1
CSARVPGGQGYNEQFF
TGCAGTGCTAGAGTTCCAGGAGGACAGGGGTACAATGAGCAGTTCTTC
>TRBV7-2|.|.|TRBJ2-1
CASSRNIGLEQFF
TGTGCCAGCAGCCGAAACATAGGTCTTGAGCAGTTCTTC
>TRBV28|.|.|TRBJ1-2
CASSYLRGDYGYTF
TGTGCCAGCAGTTACCTAAGGGGGGACTATGGCTACACCTTC
>TRBV20-1|TRBD2|many|TRBJ2-5
CSANKLAGGLQETQYF
TGCAGTGCCAATAAACTAGCGGGGGGCCTCCAAGAGACCCAGTACTTC
>TRBV20-1|.|many|TRBJ2-1
CSAYPLDRPWGNEQFF
TGCAGTGCTTACCCCTTAGACAGACCTTGGGGGAATGAGCAGTTCTTC
>TRBV29-1|.|.|TRBJ2-3
CSVDMASRADTQYF
TGCAGCGTTGATATGGCTAGTCGGGCAGATACGCAGTATTTT
>TRBV18|TRBD1|once|TRBJ1-2
CASAPGTGSSGYGDTF
TGTGCCAGCGCCCCCGGGACAGGGTCGTCGGGCTATGGCGACACCTTC
>TRBV20-1|TRBD2|.|TRBJ2-1
CSANDFIASGKNSYNEQFF
TGCAGTGCTAACGACTTTATTGCTAGCGGGAAGAACTCCTACAATGAGCAGTTCTTC
>TRBV27|.|many|TRBJ2-2
CASSSWGTGELFF
TGTGCCAGCAGTTCTTGGGGGACCGGGGAGCTGTTTTTT
>TRBV28|.|.|TRBJ1-6
CASSFRTNYNSPLHF
TGTGCCAGCAGTTTTCGGACAAACTATAATTCACCCCTCCACTTT
>TRBV12-3/TRBV12-4|.|many|TRBJ2-3
CASSLQGPDTQYF
TGTGCCAGCAGTTTACAGGGCCCAGATACGCAGTATTTT
>TRBV12-3/TRBV12-4|.|.|TRBJ2-3
CASSPEDTQYF
TGTGCCAGCAGCCCAGAAGATACGCAGTATTTT
>TRBV20-1|.|many|TRBJ1-2
CSARTAGVPFGYTF
TGCAGTGCTCGGACGGCGGGGGTCCCCTTCGGCTACACCTTC
>TRBV20-1|.|.|TRBJ2-5
CSARAGSWETQYF
TGCAGTGCTAGAGCGGGTAGCTGGGAGACCCAGTACTTC
>TRBV10-1|.|many|TRBJ2-3
CASSESTASTDTQYF
TGCGCCAGCAGTGAGTCTACAGCCAGCACAGATACGCAGTATTTT
>TRBV9|.|few|TRBJ2-1
CASSVEGHNEQFF
TGTGCCAGCAGCGTAGAGGGACACAATGAGCAGTTCTTC
>TRBV5-1|.|many|TRBJ1-3
CASSPSTTAAGNTIYF
TGCGCCAGCAGCCCTTCGACGACCGCGGCTGGAAACACCATATATTTT
>TRBV10-3|.|many|TRBJ1-1
CAINGRGGTGRNTEAFF
TGTGCCATCAATGGACGCGGCGGAACTGGGAGGAACACTGAAGCTTTCTTT